The T cell receptor beta chain described here comes from a study of T cells in Graves' hyperthyroidism and ophthalmopathy. Across the study: Before treatment of any kind, peripheral blood was taken at initial diagnosis.

This clonotype was counted at least ten times. Its antigen is undetermined. The CDR3 is 14 amino acids. The V gene's germline CDR1 is SGHRS and CDR2 YFSETQ. Trimming cost V 1 base and J 2 bases, with 7 bases left between them. There were TCR beta CDR3 regions amplified from RNA transcripts. The HTBI primer set served for first-round RT-PCR of the TCR CDR3. TCRdb fed the multiplex PCR reads into MiXCR, producing one record per CDR3 protein. The data contain hundreds of thousands of distinct CDR3 sequences, about 15% of them singletons. Subjects with ophthalmopathy showed a Clinical Activity Score no lower than 3, a NOSPECS grade no lower than 4, and a duration shorter than 3 months. General observations from the study: A model of 13 V-J pairs discriminated ophthalmopathy from stable hyperthyroidism. Blood also showed most of the thyroid clonotypes that were expanded above 0.001.

The chain employs TRBV5-1 and TRBJ1-3; D ambiguous. The sample consisted of blood. The clonotype was recovered from a woman aged 50 to 60 with Graves' ophthalmopathy. The CDR3 nucleotides are TGCGCCAGCAGCTTGCAGCCGACTGGAAACACCATATATTTT. Translated, it gives CASSLQPTGNTIYF.